The present entry profiles one T cell receptor (beta chain) with its context. This CDR3 region has 17 residues. The record originates from a study of blood T cell repertoires in COVID-19. For the study at large: The study drew acute and convalescent COVID-19 samples from the United States, Italy and Spain. Sample material is recorded as cDNA or gDNA derived from T cells, B-cell-depleted T cells, or PBMCs.

Original methodology: How many nucleated cells were present was estimated from reference gene primer amplification. Method: immunoSEQ multiplex PCR; TCRdb's copy keeps in-frame clones and lacks some. D and trimming come from the DNA, and the V and J calls and clone size come from that table. Here the sample spans around 78,000 clones, 80% to 95% being singletons. The specimen sequenced was peripheral blood. The source is a woman in her fifties or sixties in a cohort sampled during active COVID-19. The V and J genes are TRBV21-1 and TRBJ2-7; the listed D gene, TRBD1, was not tested against the DNA. TRBV21-1 is noted as a pseudogene. The CDR3 region is CASSKAGRDRQTYEQYF. The CDR3 DNA sequence: TGTGCCAGCAGCAAAGCGGGCCGGGACAGGCAAACCTACGAGCAGTACTTC.